This TCR beta chain was sequenced in a study of control samples from healthy donors and cancer patients. Deletions cut 0 bases from V and 0 bases from J, with 10 bases between. This CDR3 has 15 amino acids. Germline loops: CDR1 SGHTS, CDR2 YDEGEE. Profiling relied on immunoSEQ multiplex PCR, and the TCRdb table lists in-frame clones only, not all of them. The table shows 60,000 or so clones, with over 75% occurring only once. J is TRBJ2-7 and V is TRBV5-8; D might be TRBD2 (5 bases). This TCR derives from a man aged 50 or older in good health. Sequencing was done on a sample of blood. Here the CDR3 reads CASSLELGLSYEQYF. The CDR3 DNA follows: TGTGCCAGCAGCTTGGAACTAGGACTCTCCTACGAGCAGTACTTC. Full variable domain (rest looked up from reference TRBV5-8 and TRBJ2-7): EAGVTQSPTHLIKTRGQQATLRCSPISGHTSVYWYQQALGLGLQFLLWYDEGEERNRGNFPPRFSGRQFPNYSSELNVNALELEDSALYLCASSLELGLSYEQYFGPGTRLTVT.